One sample yielded the 18 T cell receptor beta chains listed below, sequenced in a study of T-cell reconstitution after alpha-beta-depleted transplantation in children. Construction of the TCRbeta library involved unique molecular identifiers. Via MiXCR, TCRdb re-called the PCR reads, giving one row per CDR3 protein. Of around 370,000 distinct CDR3 sequences in the sample, 9% to 12% were seen once. Sequenced here: PBMCs from the stem cell graft donor, sampled from the stem cell graft. These receptor sequences come from a human donor who donated a stem cell graft to a child with acute lymphoblastic leukemia.

This rearrangement joins TRBV5-1 to TRBJ1-6; D is ambiguous. This CDR3 is built from 14 residues. CDR1 is SGHRS, CDR2 YFSETQ, per germline. The germline V and J ends were trimmed by 0 bases and 6 bases, with 7 bases remaining between them. The CDR3 nucleotides are TGCGCCAGCAGCTTGGAACGGCGTAATTCACCCCTCCACTTT. This codes for CASSLERRNSPLHF.

The chain links TRBV4-3 to TRBJ1-3; D unclear. Germline-derived CDR1 and CDR2 are LGHNA and YSLEER. The CDR3 has 12 amino acids. With 5 bases removed from V and 2 bases from J, the gap between germline ends came to 4 bases. This chain's CDR3 is CASSGAGNTIYF. The CDR3 DNA sequence: TGCGCCAGCAGCGGAGCTGGAAACACCATATATTTT.

This clonotype occurred once. It may be a read error: a sequence one base away is much more abundant. V usage is TRBV12-3 or TRBV12-4 and J usage is TRBJ2-3, with a tentative D call TRBD1 (5 bases). The CDR3 is 15 residues long. The CDR3 region is CASKEDLGGTGTQYF. DNA of the CDR3: TGTGCCAGCAAAGAGGATCTAGGCGGCACAGGTACGCAGTATTTT.

This clonotype was detected many times. The chain recombines TRBV9 with TRBJ2-3; 13 bases map to TRBD2. The J segment lost 1 base and the V segment lost 3 bases, leaving 2 bases of the junction unmatched. Germline V gene data show CDR1 as SGDLS and CDR2 as YYNGEE. The CDR3 has 16 amino acids. This chain's CDR3 is CASSAGLAGGTDTQYF. CDR3 DNA sequence: TGTGCCAGCAGCGCCGGACTAGCGGGAGGCACAGATACGCAGTATTTT. The variable domain in full, with the rest retrieved from reference TRBV9 and TRBJ2-3, is DSGVTQTPKHLITATGQRVTLRCSPRSGDLSVYWYQQSLDQGLQFLIQYYNGEERAKGNILERFSAQQFPDLHSELNLSSLELGDSALYFCASSAGLAGGTDTQYFGPGTRLTVL.

V and J are TRBV4-2 and TRBJ1-4, with D uncertain. From germline, CDR1 is LGHNA and CDR2 YNFKEQ. Trimming took off 2 bases at V and 2 bases at J, with 9 bases between the two ends. CDR3 length equals 15 residues. CDR3 in amino acids: CASSQPTDTNEKLFF. CDR3 DNA: TGTGCCAGCAGCCAACCCACGGATACTAATGAAAAACTGTTTTTT.

This rearrangement joins TRBV29-1 to TRBJ2-4; 7 bases agree with TRBD1. Germline V gives CDR1 SQVTM, CDR2 ANQGSEA. This CDR3 is built from 13 residues. Germline trimming cut 4 bases from V and 1 base from J; bases unmatched to any gene: 1. In DNA form, the CDR3 reads TGCAGCGTTGGGGGACAGGCCAAAAACATTCAGTACTTC. Its translation: CSVGGQAKNIQYF.

V and J are TRBV5-1 and TRBJ2-1, with 10 bases identical to TRBD2. The germline CDR1 and CDR2 sequences are SGHRS and YFSETQ. The length of the CDR3 is 15 residues. J lost 8 bases, V lost 4 bases, and 9 bases had no gene match. CDR3 residues: CASSPPSGRNHEQFF. The DNA for the CDR3 is TGCGCCAGCAGCCCCCCTAGCGGGAGAAACCATGAGCAGTTCTTC.

This clonotype has just one count. The chain couples TRBV30 to TRBJ2-7, with 9 bases aligning to TRBD1. The V gene end was trimmed by 1 base and the J gene end by 4 bases; junction bases not matched to a gene: 5. The CDR3 is 14 amino acids. Germline loops: CDR1 GTSNPN, CDR2 SVGIG (reference sequence). This CDR3 reads CAWSEQGASYEQYF. The DNA of the CDR3 is TGTGCCTGGAGTGAACAGGGGGCGTCGTACGAGCAGTACTTC.

The V gene is TRBV3-1, the J gene TRBJ2-7; D may be TRBD2 (5 bases). The germline gives CDR1 LGHDT, CDR2 YNNKEL (reference sequence). V was pared by 0 bases and J by 2 bases, with 11 bases between. This CDR3 has 15 residues. The DNA of the CDR3 is TGTGCCAGCAGCCAAGAACGGAGAGGGCCCTACGAGCAGTACTTC. Its translation is CASSQERRGPYEQYF.

The chain employs TRBV5-1 and TRBJ2-7, with 11 bases identical to TRBD2. This CDR3 spans 16 amino acids. The trim removed 0 bases at V and 4 bases at J, leaving 6 bases unmatched. Per germline, CDR1 SGHRS and CDR2 YFSETQ. CDR3 DNA sequence: TGCGCCAGCAGCTTGGTGTTAGCGGGAGGGCCATACGAGCAGTACTTC. This gives the protein CASSLVLAGGPYEQYF. The full variable domain, in which reference TRBV5-1 and TRBJ2-7 provide the parts outside the CDR3, is KAGVTQTPRYLIKTRGQQVTLSCSPISGHRSVSWYQQTPGQGLQFLFEYFSETQRNKGNFPGRFSGRQFSNSRSEMNVSTLELGDSALYLCASSLVLAGGPYEQYFGPGTRLTVT.

This sequence joins TRBV25-1 and TRBJ1-1, with 7 nucleotides matching TRBD1. Germline lookup yields CDR1 MGHDK and CDR2 SYGVNS. The CDR3 is made up of 12 amino acids. J lost 7 bases, V lost 5 bases, and 4 bases had no gene match. CDR3 residues: CASSSQGGEAFF. CDR3 DNA sequence: TGTGCCAGCAGTAGCCAGGGGGGTGAAGCTTTCTTT.

This clonotype was detected a few times. The rearrangement links TRBV29-1 to TRBJ1-2, with D perhaps TRBD1 (6 bases). The CDR3 sequence is 12 residues long. Germline CDR1 is SQVTM and CDR2 is ANQGSEA. V was trimmed by 5 bases and J by 4 bases, leaving 11 bases between them. CDR3 nucleotide sequence: TGCAGCGTTCAACAGGGCCGCTATGGCTACACCTTC. This gives the protein CSVQQGRYGYTF.

The CDR3 coding sequence is TGTGCCATCAGGCGGGGGAACACAGATACGCAGTATTTT. Its translation is CAIRRGNTDTQYF. The chain has TRBV10-3 and TRBJ2-3, with 7 bases that match TRBD2. Germline loops: CDR1 ENHRY, CDR2 SYGVKD. Germline trimming cut 6 bases from V and 2 bases from J; bases unmatched to any gene: 2. This CDR3 region has 13 residues.

The J gene is TRBJ2-1, the V gene TRBV7-9, with 11 bases aligning to TRBD2. The CDR3 loop spans 14 amino acids. V shed 9 bases, J shed 7 bases, and the junction held 8 bases outside the gene matches. From germline, CDR1 is SEHNR and CDR2 FQNEAQ (reference sequence). For the CDR3, the DNA is TGTGCCAGTTTTTCAGGACTAGCGGGTAATGAGCAGTTCTTC. This translates into CASFSGLAGNEQFF.

The chain has TRBV4-3 and TRBJ2-3, with D hard to call. Trimming took off 4 bases at V and 0 bases at J, with 11 bases between the two ends. The germline gives CDR1 LGHNA, CDR2 YSLEER. This CDR3 is built from 15 residues. The CDR3 reads CASSRALMSTDTQYF. In DNA form, the CDR3 reads TGCGCCAGCAGCCGAGCCCTGATGAGCACAGATACGCAGTATTTT.

In its sample, this clonotype was seen a few times. The chain recombines TRBV28 with TRBJ2-7, with D perhaps matching TRBD1 (6 bases). The CDR3 spans 16 residues. In germline, CDR1 is MDHEN, CDR2 SYDVKM. Deletions cut 4 bases from V and 2 bases from J, with 18 bases between. The CDR3 protein is CASSSNRARRPYEQYF. Written as DNA, the CDR3 is TGTGCCAGCAGTTCTAACAGGGCTCGGAGGCCCTACGAGCAGTACTTC.

The rearrangement joins TRBV5-1 to TRBJ2-5; 14 bases map to TRBD2. Trimming at V came to 0 bases and at J to 3 bases, leaving 4 bases not matched to a gene. This CDR3 is 17 amino acids long. The germline CDR1 and CDR2 sequences are SGHRS and YFSETQ. CDR3 coding DNA: TGCGCCAGCAGCTTGGCCCCGGGACTAGCGGGAGAAGAGACCCAGTACTTC. Translating gives CASSLAPGLAGEETQYF.

This clonotype was seen ten or more times. The V and J genes are TRBV29-1 and TRBJ2-3; tentatively, D is TRBD2 (5 bases). V was shortened by 4 bases and J by 6 bases, with 20 bases between the two germline ends. The CDR3 sequence is 15 residues long. Germline V gene sequence: CDR1 SQVTM, CDR2 ANQGSEA. CDR3 protein: CSVGRSGLPGDTQYF. The CDR3 DNA reads as TGCAGCGTTGGGAGGAGTGGGCTCCCCGGTGATACGCAGTATTTT.